The rows below give T cell receptor beta chains drawn from one sample of a study of blood T cell repertoires in COVID-19. The protocol was immunoSEQ multiplex PCR, while the TCRdb copy is restricted to in-frame clones and leaves out a portion. The table shows under 250,000 clones, with about 90% occurring only once. The source material was peripheral blood. The receptor set was obtained from a man in his sixties with COVID-19, enrolled during active disease. Both conserved end residues are part of each CDR3. A D gene is named only where the DNA matches it firmly. Clone size is not always given. Where it is, it says once, few, many or a class for expanded clones.

clone_size cdr3_length j_call v_call d_call cdr3_nt cdr3_aa
once 12 TRBJ2-5 TRBV12-3/TRBV12-4 . TGTGCCAGCAGCCTAGGGGGGGTGACCCAGTACTTC CASSLGGVTQYF
. 15 TRBJ2-7 TRBV7-9 TRBD2 TGTGCCAGCAGCTTAGCTGGTAGCGGGGCTGGCGAGCAGTACTTC CASSLAGSGAGEQYF
. 16 TRBJ1-5 TRBV19 TRBD1 TGTGCCAGTAGTATAGCAAGACAGGGGGCATGGCAGCCCCAGCATTTT CASSIARQGAWQPQHF
. 14 TRBJ1-1 TRBV6-5 . TGTGCCAGCAGTTACTCGAACCCGGGCACTGAAGCTTTCTTT CASSYSNPGTEAFF
once 17 TRBJ2-1 TRBV3-1/TRBV3-2 TRBD2 TGTGCCAGCAGCAAAGGGACTAGCGGGAGTATCTACAATGAGCAGTTCTTC CASSKGTSGSIYNEQFF
. 15 TRBJ2-2 TRBV9 TRBD1 TGTGCCAGCAGCGCGGGACAGGTGGACACCGGGGAGCTGTTTTTT CASSAGQVDTGELFF
. 14 TRBJ2-7 TRBV7-2 . TGTGCCAGCAGCTTAGGCCCGGTCTCCTACGAGCAGTACTTC CASSLGPVSYEQYF
. 15 TRBJ1-5 TRBV27 TRBD1 TGTGCCAGCAGTTTAGAGGGGGCCCGGAATCAGCCCCAGCATTTT CASSLEGARNQPQHF
. 15 TRBJ1-2 TRBV3-1/TRBV3-2 . TGTGCCAGCAGCCAACCAGGGCGGGGGAACTATGGCTACACCTTC CASSQPGRGNYGYTF
. 15 TRBJ2-5 TRBV5-1 . TGCGCCAGCACTCCGACTGGATCGATGCAAGAGACCCAGTACTTC CASTPTGSMQETQYF
. 13 TRBJ2-7 TRBV27 TRBD2 TGTGCCAGCAGGGCTAGCGGGGGCTACGAGCAGTACTTC CASRASGGYEQYF
. 13 TRBJ1-5 TRBV3-1/TRBV3-2 TRBD1 TGTGCCAGCAGCCAAGGGGGACAGCAGCCCCAGCATTTT CASSQGGQQPQHF
few 12 TRBJ2-3 TRBV12-5 . TGTGCTAGTGGTCCGGGCACAGATACGCAGTATTTT CASGPGTDTQYF
. 16 TRBJ2-3 TRBV3-1/TRBV3-2 TRBD2 TGTGCCAGCAGCCAAGGGGCTAGCGGGGGATTAGATACGCAGTATTTT CASSQGASGGLDTQYF
. 16 TRBJ2-7 TRBV2 . TGTGCCAGCAGTGAAGCTGCGAGGGGGATCTCCTACGAGCAGTACTTC CASSEAARGISYEQYF
. 17 TRBJ2-1 TRBV27 TRBD2 TGTGCCAGCAGGAAAACTAGCGGGAGGGCCCGATCGGGCGAGCAGTTCTTC CASRKTSGRARSGEQFF
. 17 TRBJ1-3 TRBV28 . TGTGCCAGCAGTTCTTCCGGGATGGAACAGGGCATAAACACCATATATTTT CASSSSGMEQGINTIYF
. 12 TRBJ2-7 TRBV6-5 . TGTGCCAGCAGTCCGAGTGGCTACGAGCAGTACTTC CASSPSGYEQYF
. 11 TRBJ1-6 TRBV28 . TGTGCCAGCAGTTCGGATTCACCCCTCCACTTT CASSSDSPLHF
. 13 TRBJ1-2 TRBV3-1/TRBV3-2 . TGTGCCAGCAGCTCGAGTACTAACTATGGCTACACCTTC CASSSSTNYGYTF
. 14 TRBJ2-5 TRBV1 . TGCACCAGCAGCCAAGATTTGCGGCAAGAGACCCAGTACTTC CTSSQDLRQETQYF
. 14 TRBJ2-1 TRBV2 TRBD2 TGTGCCAGCAGTACGGGACTAGCGGTAAATGAGCAGTTCTTC CASSTGLAVNEQFF
. 15 TRBJ2-2 TRBV7-9 . TGTGCCAGCAGCTTAGGGCAGGGGTACACCGGGGAGCTGTTTTTT CASSLGQGYTGELFF
. 15 TRBJ1-5 TRBV15 . TGTGCCACCAGCAGGGGGTTCGAGGGGGTTCAGCCCCAGCATTTT CATSRGFEGVQPQHF
. 12 TRBJ1-1 TRBV3-1/TRBV3-2 . TGTGCCAGCAGCCACCCAAACACTGAAGCTTTCTTT CASSHPNTEAFF
. 14 TRBJ2-1 TRBV6-5 . TGTGCCAGCAGGGCACTAGGGATTGTGGATGAGCAGTTCTTC CASRALGIVDEQFF
few 14 TRBJ1-2 TRBV5-5 TRBD1 TGTGCCAGCAGATCGACAGGGGGCGCCTATGGCTACACCTTC CASRSTGGAYGYTF
. 17 TRBJ2-1 TRBV2 TRBD2 TGTGCCAGCAGTGAACCAGCGCGTCTAGCGGGAAGCAATGAGCAGTTCTTC CASSEPARLAGSNEQFF
once 15 TRBJ2-7 TRBV5-4 TRBD1 TGTGCCAGCAGCTTACAGGGGGCAATATCCTACGAGCAGTACTTC CASSLQGAISYEQYF
. 13 TRBJ1-1 TRBV10-2 TRBD1 TGCGCCAGCAGTTATACAGGGGAAACTGAAGCTTTCTTT CASSYTGETEAFF
. 16 TRBJ2-7 TRBV5-1 TRBD1 TGCGCCAGCAGCTTGTCGACAGGGGGAGGGTCCTACGAGCAGTACTTC CASSLSTGGGSYEQYF
once 14 TRBJ2-7 TRBV5-5 TRBD1 TGTGCCAGCAGCTGGGGACAGGGGACTCACGAGCAGTACTTC CASSWGQGTHEQYF
. 16 TRBJ1-1 TRBV18 TRBD1 TGTGCCAGCTCACCCGCTCTTACAGGGGGTCGGACTGAAGCTTTCTTT CASSPALTGGRTEAFF
. 16 TRBJ1-6 TRBV11-2 TRBD1 TGTGCCAGCAGCTTCTCCGGGACAGGGAGTAATTCACCCCTCCACTTT CASSFSGTGSNSPLHF
. 17 TRBJ2-2 TRBV9 TRBD1 TGTGCCAGCAGCACGCGGACAGGTGGTACGAACACCGGGGAGCTGTTTTTT CASSTRTGGTNTGELFF
. 17 TRBJ2-2 TRBV14 TRBD1 TGTGCCAGCAGCCCCAGACAGGGTGTGGGTTCGACGGGGGAGCTGTTTTTT CASSPRQGVGSTGELFF
. 15 TRBJ1-4 TRBV10-3 . TGTGCCATCAGTGACTCGGGGGGAACTAATGAAAAACTGTTTTTT CAISDSGGTNEKLFF
. 17 TRBJ1-6 TRBV30 TRBD1 TGTGCCTGGAGACTGGTGGATGGACAGGCATATAATTCACCCCTCCACTTT CAWRLVDGQAYNSPLHF
. 14 TRBJ1-6 TRBV9 . TGTGCCAGCAGCCCGCGGCGGGATAATTCACCCCTCCACTTT CASSPRRDNSPLHF
. 17 TRBJ2-6 TRBV7-3 TRBD1 TGTGCCAGCAGCTTGTCGTACAGGGGGCGTGGGGCCAACGTCCTGACTTTC CASSLSYRGRGANVLTF
. 14 TRBJ1-2 TRBV4-2 . TGTGCCAGCAGCCAAGATCGGAAAGGGGCTGGCTACACCTTC CASSQDRKGAGYTF
. 16 TRBJ2-3 TRBV28 TRBD2 TGTGCCAGCACCCTAGGGGGGGTAGCGGGAGATGTTAGGCAGTATTTT CASTLGGVAGDVRQYF
once 12 TRBJ1-2 TRBV30 TRBD1 TGTGCCTGGAGCGACAGGGGGCGAGGCTACACCTTC CAWSDRGRGYTF
. 15 TRBJ1-4 TRBV19 TRBD1 TGTGCCAGTAGATCCCCGGCAGGGGGAGGTGAAAAACTGTTTTTT CASRSPAGGGEKLFF
. 20 TRBJ2-1 TRBV27 TRBD2 TGTGCCAGCAGTAGATGGGGGCGACTAGCGGGGGAAAGCTCCTACAATGAGCAGTTCTTC CASSRWGRLAGESSYNEQFF
. 15 TRBJ1-1 TRBV3-1/TRBV3-2 . TGTGCCAGCAGCCCCCTCCGGGGAGGAGACACTGAAGCTTTCTTT CASSPLRGGDTEAFF
. 14 TRBJ1-2 TRBV6-5 . TGTGCCAGCTGTAACAGGCTCGGGAACTATGGCTACACCTTC CASCNRLGNYGYTF
. 18 TRBJ2-7 TRBV4-1 TRBD1 TGCGCCAGCAGCCAAGGAAGCCTCCTAATAGGGACAGGGTTCGAGCAGTACTTC CASSQGSLLIGTGFEQYF
. 18 TRBJ1-5 TRBV19 . TGTGCCAGTAGTAGCACCGACAGGACTCTTTATAGCAATCAGCCCCAGCATTTT CASSSTDRTLYSNQPQHF
. 16 TRBJ1-2 TRBV28 . TGTGCCAGCAGTTTCGGCGGGGGGGCGTCTAACTATGGCTACACCTTC CASSFGGGASNYGYTF
few 13 TRBJ2-1 TRBV2 . TGTGCCAGCAACAGGATCCCCTACAATGAGCAGTTCTTC CASNRIPYNEQFF
. 13 TRBJ2-7 TRBV5-4 . TGTGCCAGCAGTCCGGGGATTGGGAACGAGCAGTACTTC CASSPGIGNEQYF
. 17 TRBJ2-1 TRBV9 TRBD2 TGTGCCAGCAGCGAGCCCCTAGCGGGGGGTACCAACAATGAGCAGTTCTTC CASSEPLAGGTNNEQFF
. 16 TRBJ2-7 TRBV5-4 TRBD2 TGTGCCAGCAGCCCGGGCGGGCTAGCGGTCTCCTACGAGCAGTACTTC CASSPGGLAVSYEQYF
. 15 TRBJ1-5 TRBV18 . TGTGCCAGCTCACCGGGGGGGCGCGGGGATCAGCCCCAGCATTTT CASSPGGRGDQPQHF
. 16 TRBJ1-4 TRBV4-1 TRBD1 TGCGCCAGCAGCCGAGGACAGGGGACAACTAATGAAAAACTGTTTTTT CASSRGQGTTNEKLFF
. 15 TRBJ1-1 TRBV13 . TGTGCCAGCAGCTTCGTTTGGGGGGGGAACACTGAAGCTTTCTTT CASSFVWGGNTEAFF